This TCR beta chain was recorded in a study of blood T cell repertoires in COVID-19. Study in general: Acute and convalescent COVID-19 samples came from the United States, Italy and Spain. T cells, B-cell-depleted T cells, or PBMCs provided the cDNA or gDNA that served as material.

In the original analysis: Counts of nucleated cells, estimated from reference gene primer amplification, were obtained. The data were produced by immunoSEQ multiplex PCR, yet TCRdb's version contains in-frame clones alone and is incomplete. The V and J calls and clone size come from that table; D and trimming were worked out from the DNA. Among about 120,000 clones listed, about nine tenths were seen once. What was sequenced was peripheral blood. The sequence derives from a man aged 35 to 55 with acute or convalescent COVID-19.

The CDR3 nucleotides read TGTGCCAGCAGCTTGGGTGGGAGAGACACTGAAGCTTTCTTT. It translates to CASSLGGRDTEAFF. The V gene is TRBV5-6, the J gene TRBJ1-1; D gene unclear. Trimming left V 0 bases short and J 3 bases short, with 9 bases between. The CDR3 spans 14 residues. Germline loops: CDR1 SGHDT, CDR2 YYEEEE.